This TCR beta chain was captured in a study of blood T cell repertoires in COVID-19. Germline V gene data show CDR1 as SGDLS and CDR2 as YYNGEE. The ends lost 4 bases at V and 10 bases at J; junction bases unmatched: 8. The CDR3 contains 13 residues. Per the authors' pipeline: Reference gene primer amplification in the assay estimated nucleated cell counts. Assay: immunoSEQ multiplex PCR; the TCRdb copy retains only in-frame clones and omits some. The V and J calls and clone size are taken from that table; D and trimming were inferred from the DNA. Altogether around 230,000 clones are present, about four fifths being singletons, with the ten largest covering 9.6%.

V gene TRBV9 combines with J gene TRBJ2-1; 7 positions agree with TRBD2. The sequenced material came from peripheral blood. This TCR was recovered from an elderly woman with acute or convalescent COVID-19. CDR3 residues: CASSPRLAREQFF. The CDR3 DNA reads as TGTGCCAGCAGCCCTCGACTAGCAAGGGAGCAGTTCTTC.